The 19 T cell receptor beta chains below were found in one sample sequenced in a study of cytomegalovirus exposure and HLA in healthy donors (dated by TCRdb to the late 2010s). Library generation was performed with the immunoSEQ multiplex PCR assay. For the multiplex PCR, a mixture combining 60 forward primers for TCR Vbeta segments and 13 reverse primers for TCR Jbeta segments was used. TCRdb mirrors the immuneACCESS table, restricted to in-frame sequences. Some clones are absent from its copies; in checked studies, under half trace to an unresolved V gene, and the reason for the others is unknown. For this sample the table gives 65,000 or so clones, of which 60% to 80% were detected only once. 2.5% to 3% of the sample lies in the top ten. The sample consisted of PBMCs. These receptors were taken from a man aged 30 to 45 in good health and CMV-seronegative.

The chain uses TRBV5-4 and TRBJ2-7, with TRBD2 identical over 11 bases. The V segment lost 4 bases and the J segment 4 bases; nucleotides outside the gene matches: 7. Germline V gene sequence: CDR1 SGHNT, CDR2 YYREEE (reference sequence). There are 15 residues in the CDR3. In DNA, the CDR3 is TGTGCCAGCAGCGTACCGGGACTAGCGGTATACGAGCAGTACTTC. It codes for CASSVPGLAVYEQYF.

In this sample, this clone turned up a few times. V usage is TRBV30 and J usage is TRBJ1-3, with 7 bases identical to TRBD1. This CDR3 has 14 amino acids. J was trimmed by 2 bases and V by 5 bases; bases with no gene match: 6. Germline CDR1 is GTSNPN and CDR2 is SVGIG (reference sequence). The CDR3 nucleotides are TGTGCCTGGGCACGAGGGGGCACTGGAAACACCATATATTTT. Translation: CAWARGGTGNTIYF. The full variable domain, its missing parts supplied by reference TRBV30 and TRBJ1-3, is SQTIHQWPATLVQPVGSPLSLECTVEGTSNPNLYWYRQAAGRGLQLLFYSVGIGQISSEVPQNLSASRPQDRQFILSSKKLLLSDSGFYLCAWARGGTGNTIYFGEGSWLTVV.

The chain couples TRBV6-5 to TRBJ2-7, with 9 nucleotides matching TRBD1. The germline V gene encodes CDR1 MNHEY and CDR2 SVGAGI. With V trimmed by 6 bases and J by 2 bases, 8 bases remained unmatched. This CDR3 has 15 amino acids. CDR3 protein: CASSLSDRGAYEQYF. CDR3 DNA sequence: TGTGCCAGCAGCTTGTCGGACAGGGGAGCCTACGAGCAGTACTTC.

The chain uses TRBV5-4 and TRBJ1-1; tentatively, D is TRBD1 (5 bases). This CDR3 comprises 13 residues. Germline V CDR1 and CDR2: SGHNT, YYREEE (reference sequence). V was trimmed by 4 bases and J by 4 bases, leaving 11 bases between them. CDR3 nucleotides: TGTGCCAGCAGCCCAGGGTGGCTCACTGAAGCTTTCTTT. The encoded protein is CASSPGWLTEAFF.

In this sample, this clone turned up a few times. The chain employs TRBV2 and TRBJ2-7, with 9 bases aligning to TRBD1. The ends lost 7 bases at V and 5 bases at J; junction bases unmatched: 9. The CDR3 runs to 14 residues. The germline CDR1 and CDR2 sequences are SNHLY and FYNNEI. In DNA, the CDR3 is TGTGCCAGCATTATCGGACAGGGGCTCCACGAGCAGTACTTC. Amino acid sequence: CASIIGQGLHEQYF.

The chain links TRBV30 to TRBJ1-2; TRBD1 might be the D (6 bases). V lost 0 bases to trimming and J lost 10 bases, with 9 bases between them. Germline V gives CDR1 GTSNPN, CDR2 SVGIG (reference sequence). CDR3 length: 11 residues. The CDR3 nucleotides read TGTGCCTGGAGTGTAGGGGGGGTCTACACCTTC. This sequence encodes CAWSVGGVYTF.

The J gene is TRBJ1-4, the V gene TRBV5-6, with D possibly TRBD1 on 6 matching bases. V lost 0 bases and J 8 bases, leaving 17 bases between the germline ends. The CDR3 spans 16 residues. Germline V gene data show CDR1 as SGHDT and CDR2 as YYEEEE. The CDR3 loop reads CASSLDRGGRGEKLFF. The CDR3 DNA sequence: TGTGCCAGCAGCTTGGATAGGGGGGGGCGCGGAGAAAAACTGTTTTTT.

This clone was recorded a few times. This chain connects TRBV5-1 to TRBJ2-7; the match to TRBD1 covers 7 bases. V trimming: 3 bases; J trimming: 0 bases; junction bases outside the gene matches: 3. The CDR3 runs 14 residues. CDR1 is SGHRS, CDR2 YFSETQ, per germline. As DNA, the CDR3 is TGCGCCAGCAGCTCGACAGGGTCCTCCTACGAGCAGTACTTC. It encodes CASSSTGSSYEQYF. The entire variable domain, with the rest obtained from reference TRBV5-1 and TRBJ2-7, is as follows: KAGVTQTPRYLIKTRGQQVTLSCSPISGHRSVSWYQQTPGQGLQFLFEYFSETQRNKGNFPGRFSGRQFSNSRSEMNVSTLELGDSALYLCASSSTGSSYEQYFGPGTRLTVT.

V and J are TRBV5-1 and TRBJ1-3; possible D gene TRBD1, 6 bases. There are 14 residues in the CDR3. Trimming removed 5 bases at V and 1 base at J, with 10 bases between. Germline assignment: CDR1 SGHRS and CDR2 YFSETQ. The CDR3 reads CASRAQGSGNTIYF. DNA for the CDR3: TGCGCCAGCAGAGCACAGGGATCTGGAAACACCATATATTTT.

V usage is TRBV6-1 and J usage is TRBJ1-5; 8 positions match TRBD1. Germline V gene sequence: CDR1 MNHNS, CDR2 SASEGT. Germline trimming cut 0 bases from V and 7 bases from J; bases unmatched to any gene: 8. The CDR3 runs to 16 residues. CDR3 bases: TGTGCCAGCAGTGAAGCCCAGGGGGCAGGATGGCAGCCCCAGCATTTT. Its protein product is CASSEAQGAGWQPQHF.

The chain uses TRBV5-1 and TRBJ1-4; TRBD1 aligns across 7 bases. This CDR3 region has 14 residues. J gave up 8 bases and V 4 bases, and 8 bases lay outside the gene matches. Per the germline V gene, CDR1 is SGHRS and CDR2 is YFSETQ. CDR3 residues: CASSLGDSQEKLFF. CDR3 DNA sequence: TGCGCCAGCAGCCTCGGGGACAGCCAAGAAAAACTGTTTTTT.

The CDR3 sequence: CASSEAGLFYGYTF. The CDR3 DNA sequence: TGTGCCAGCAGTGAAGCGGGGCTGTTCTATGGCTACACCTTC. The chain recombines TRBV5-6 with TRBJ1-2, with a tentative D call TRBD1 (5 bases). V dropped 5 bases and J dropped 4 bases, with 15 bases sitting between them. This CDR3 contains 14 residues. Germline lookup yields CDR1 SGHDT and CDR2 YYEEEE.

The genes are TRBV4-1 and TRBJ1-1; weak D call: TRBD1 (5 bases). V gave up 2 bases and J gave up 0 bases, with 10 bases separating them. The CDR3 extends over 15 amino acids. Looked up from germline, CDR1 is MGHRA and CDR2 is YSYEKL. The CDR3 nucleotides are TGCGCCAGCAGCCAAAACAAGGGGATGAACACTGAAGCTTTCTTT. This codes for CASSQNKGMNTEAFF.

V usage is TRBV9 and J usage is TRBJ1-1; D is uncertain. Germline-derived CDR1 and CDR2 are SGDLS and YYNGEE. This CDR3 has 15 amino acids. V gave up 4 bases and J gave up 5 bases, with 18 bases separating them. The DNA for the CDR3 is TGTGCCAGCAGCCCACAGCACCCTCCCAGGACTGAAGCTTTCTTT. Amino acid sequence: CASSPQHPPRTEAFF. Complete variable domain (other parts from reference TRBV9 and TRBJ1-1): DSGVTQTPKHLITATGQRVTLRCSPRSGDLSVYWYQQSLDQGLQFLIQYYNGEERAKGNILERFSAQQFPDLHSELNLSSLELGDSALYFCASSPQHPPRTEAFFGQGTRLTVV.

V gene TRBV29-1 combines with J gene TRBJ1-2; tentatively, D is TRBD1 (5 bases). The CDR3 runs 12 residues. The germline gives CDR1 SQVTM, CDR2 ANQGSEA. Trimming took off 7 bases at V and 2 bases at J, with 11 bases between the two ends. The CDR3 reads CSGSGGNYGYTF. As DNA, the CDR3 is TGCAGCGGGAGTGGGGGGAACTATGGCTACACCTTC.

This clone was picked up a small number of times. J is TRBJ1-1 and V is TRBV7-9; D uncertain. Germline CDR1 reads SEHNR; CDR2 reads FQNEAQ (reference sequence). The CDR3 contains 14 residues. The germline V and J ends were trimmed by 0 bases and 1 base, with 6 bases remaining between them. CDR3 loop: CASSLAPGNTEAFF. The CDR3 coding sequence is TGTGCCAGCAGCTTAGCCCCAGGGAACACTGAAGCTTTCTTT. The full variable domain, completed using reference TRBV7-9 and TRBJ1-1, is DTGVSQNPRHKITKRGQNVTFRCDPISEHNRLYWYRQTLGQGPEFLTYFQNEAQLEKSRLLSDRFSAERPKGSFSTLEIQRTEQGDSAMYLCASSLAPGNTEAFFGQGTRLTVV.

The sample holds many counts of this clone. This chain links TRBV6-8 with TRBJ1-3; maybe TRBD1 (5 bases). The CDR3 has 17 residues. The ends were cut back, 4 bases at V and 1 base at J, with 17 bases in the middle. CDR1 MNHGY and CDR2 SAAAGT come from the germline V gene. CDR3: CASSSRVPGCSGNTIYF. DNA for the CDR3: TGTGCCAGCAGTTCCCGCGTCCCAGGGTGTTCTGGAAACACCATATATTTT.

The chain links TRBV6-5 to TRBJ1-5; 10 nucleotides align to TRBD1. The CDR3 totals 15 residues. The ends lost 7 bases at V and 5 bases at J; junction bases unmatched: 8. Per germline, CDR1 MNHEY and CDR2 SVGAGI. CDR3 sequence (DNA): TGTGCCAGCAATACTACAGGACAGGGGGATCAGCCCCAGCATTTT. Protein: CASNTTGQGDQPQHF.

This clone has only a few counts. The rearrangement joins TRBV6-1 to TRBJ2-3, with 13 bases matching TRBD2. The germline CDR1 and CDR2 sequences are MNHNS and SASEGT. The CDR3 has 16 amino acids. Losses at the gene ends were 4 bases for V and 3 bases for J; bases not matched to a gene: 4. This CDR3 is CASSVTSGGGTDTQYF. The CDR3 DNA reads as TGTGCCAGCAGTGTAACTAGCGGGGGGGGGACAGATACGCAGTATTTT.